This T cell receptor beta chain was found in a study of blood T cell repertoires in COVID-19 (dated by TCRdb to the early 2020s). Notes on the research overall: Samples from collaborators originated in the United States, Italy and Spain and spanned both the acute and convalescent phases of COVID-19. Deeply sampled blood TCRbeta repertoires from subjects exposed to, actively infected with, or recovered from COVID-19 were included in the dataset. The sample metadata nearly always contained a de-identified subject ID, COVID-19 status, age in years and sex. The samples were drawn from two sources: the first 160 participants of the ongoing ImmuneRACE study, and approximately 1,300 subjects contributed by 6 global collaborators. HLA class I and class II types, where available, came from metadata supplied by the sample provider rather than from assay-based typing. The material from the prospective study consisted of cDNA or gDNA derived from T cells, B-cell-depleted T cells, or PBMCs. The repertoires were made available in a free public database intended to serve as a resource for research on the immune response to SARS-CoV-2. Overall study results and their limits: How much clinical and demographic metadata was included differed by source and by participant, and the metadata was provided uncurated.

Turning to this clone: It has no known antigen specificity. No base quality information exists; no much larger clone differs at one position.

TCRbeta CDR3 regions were amplified from genomic DNA by means of the immunoSEQ Assay, a bias-controlled multiplex PCR. In the source study's methods: The number of nucleated cells in each sample was estimated from the amplification of reference gene primers within the assay. To quantify the absolute abundance of each unique TCRbeta CDR3 rearrangement, sequence reads were collapsed and filtered. For each sample, productive Simpson clonality was calculated by taking the square root of Simpson's diversity index across productive rearrangements. Sourced from immuneACCESS, this table was stored by TCRdb with only in-frame sequences that have V and J called. A share of the clones is absent; for the studies checked, an unresolved V gene accounts for under half, and the remainder has no known explanation. D and trimming were read from the DNA, whereas the V and J calls and clone size are those reported in that table. The sample has hundreds of thousands of clones on record, over 75% of them singletons. Roughly 4% of the sample lies in the top ten.

Collaborating institutions collected whole blood in K2EDTA tubes following their own protocols. For TCRbeta analysis, collaborators shipped samples as frozen whole blood, isolated PBMCs, or DNA extracted from either of those sample types. Spanning cysteine to phenylalanine, the CDR3 consists of 17 amino acids. The kept DNA is CDR3 alone, 51 bases in frame from the first base. CDR1 and CDR2, per the germline V gene, are SGDLS and YYNGEE. Trimming takes 0 bases off V and 0 bases off J; junction bases not matched to a gene: 8. Sequencing used peripheral blood. The V gene is TRBV9 and the J gene is TRBJ1-1; TRBD1 aligns with 7 central bases. This sequence originates from a woman in her fifties or sixties with active or convalescent COVID-19. The DNA sequence reads TGTGCCAGCAGCGTAGGAGCAGGGGGAACCATGAACACTGAAGCTTTCTTT. Translation gives CASSVGAGGTMNTEAFF.